This passage covers 14 T cell receptor beta chains from one sample sequenced in a study of blood T cell repertoires in COVID-19. The repertoire was sequenced with immunoSEQ multiplex PCR; TCRdb's copy has only in-frame clones and lacks some. The sample lists around 160,000 clones; roughly 76% were seen once. Sequenced input: peripheral blood. These receptors were obtained from a human donor with acute or convalescent COVID-19. The donor label of this sample is uncertain.

This chain connects TRBV24-1 to TRBJ2-1; 9 bases match TRBD2. Germline values: CDR1 KGHDR, CDR2 SFDVKD. CDR3 length: 16 residues. The junction had 5 bases not matched to a gene; V was cut back by 0 bases and J by 6 bases. DNA of the CDR3: TGTGCCACCAGTGATTTGCACAGCGGGGGGCTCAATGAGCAGTTCTTC. This sequence encodes CATSDLHSGGLNEQFF.

The chain is built from TRBV2 and TRBJ2-3; perhaps TRBD1 as D (5 bases). Between the trimmed V and J ends, which lost 6 bases and 3 bases, there was a span of 16 bases. The CDR3 is 15 residues long. Germline CDR1 reads SNHLY; CDR2 reads FYNNEI. CDR3: CASRTESLKTDTQYF. CDR3 coding DNA: TGTGCCAGCAGGACAGAGTCTTTGAAGACAGATACGCAGTATTTT.

The rearrangement links TRBV15 to TRBJ2-7, with TRBD2 identical over 8 bases. This CDR3 has 15 residues. Germline-derived CDR1 and CDR2 are LNHNV and YYDKDF (reference sequence). V trimming: 0 bases; J trimming: 1 base; junction bases outside the gene matches: 2. The chain's CDR3 is CATSREGGGSYEQYV. The CDR3 DNA reads as TGTGCCACCAGCAGAGAAGGCGGGGGGTCCTACGAGCAGTACGTC.

The genes are TRBV30 and TRBJ1-3, with D perhaps matching TRBD1 (5 bases). CDR1 and CDR2 (germline): GTSNPN, SVGIG (reference sequence). Trimming took off 3 bases at V and 0 bases at J, with 9 bases between the two ends. The length of the CDR3 is 14 residues. The CDR3 DNA sequence: TGTGCCTGGAGCCGACAGACCTCTGGAAACACCATATATTTT. Translation gives CAWSRQTSGNTIYF.

V usage is TRBV14 and J usage is TRBJ2-3; tentative D call: TRBD2 (6 bases). Germline CDR1 is SGHDN and CDR2 is FVKESK. V was trimmed by 4 bases and J by 2 bases, leaving 10 bases between them. The CDR3 spans 14 residues. The chain's CDR3 is CASSPGGPTDTQYF. CDR3 coding DNA: TGTGCCAGCAGCCCCGGGGGACCCACAGATACGCAGTATTTT.

This chain connects TRBV10-3 to TRBJ2-1; D may be TRBD1 (6 bases). The germline V gene has CDR1 ENHRY and CDR2 SYGVKD. With 3 bases removed from V and 2 bases from J, the gap between germline ends came to 11 bases. The CDR3 runs to 15 residues. The CDR3 here is CAISDPGTTYNEQFF. DNA for the CDR3: TGTGCCATCAGTGATCCCGGGACAACCTACAATGAGCAGTTCTTC.

In regard to this clone: One end of the junction does not line up with germline, which may come from a read error. This chain joins TRBV5-1 and TRBJ2-1, with 11 bases matching TRBD2. Germline CDR1 reads SGHRS; CDR2 reads YFSETQ. The CDR3 has 16 residues. The CDR3 DNA reads as TGCGCCCGCAGGGCGGTAGCGGGGGGGCATGGAGATGAGCAGTTCTTC. Its translation is CARRAVAGGHGDEQFF.

The chain couples TRBV6-5 to TRBJ2-2; perhaps TRBD2 as D (6 bases). CDR1 is MNHEY, CDR2 SVGAGI, per germline. The V gene lost 0 bases and the J gene lost 1 base, with 9 bases spanning the gap. There are 16 residues in the CDR3. CDR3 coding DNA: TGTGCCAGCAGTTACTCGACGCGGGAGAACACCGGGGAGCTGTTTTTT. It specifies CASSYSTRENTGELFF.

To note about this clone: At one end the junction does not follow the germline gene, possibly because of a read error. The chain couples TRBV11-2 to TRBJ2-7; the match to TRBD1 covers 9 bases. The CDR3 extends over 16 amino acids. Germline values: CDR1 SGHAT, CDR2 FQNNGV. In nucleotides, the CDR3 is TGTGCCAGCAGCCTAGAGGGGACAGGGAGGACCTACGAGCAGTACTTC. This codes for CASSLEGTGRTYEQYF. Looking up the rest from reference TRBV11-2 and TRBJ2-7 gives the full variable domain: EAGVAQSPRYKIIEKRQSVAFWCNPISGHATLYWYQQILGQGPKLLIQFQNNGVVDDSQLPKDRFSAERLKGVDSTLKIQPAKLEDSAVYLCASSLEGTGRTYEQYFGPGTRLTVT.

The chain uses TRBV18 and TRBJ1-1, with 7 bases fitting TRBD1. This CDR3 is built from 13 residues. J lost 6 bases, V lost 4 bases, and 5 bases had no gene match. Germline CDR1 and CDR2: KGHSH and LQKENI. CDR3 coding DNA: TGTGCCAGCTCACTCGACAGGGCCTCTGAAGCTTTCTTT. This sequence encodes CASSLDRASEAFF. The variable domain in full, with the rest retrieved from reference TRBV18 and TRBJ1-1, is NAGVMQNPRHLVRRRGQEARLRCSPMKGHSHVYWYRQLPEEGLKFMVYLQKENIIDESGMPKERFSAEFPKEGPSILRIQQVVRGDSAAYFCASSLDRASEAFFGQGTRLTVV.

This clone appeared a few times. This chain connects TRBV3-1 (or the pseudogene TRBV3-2) to TRBJ2-5; D perhaps matches TRBD1 (6 bases). CDR3 size: 14 residues. Per germline, CDR1 LGHDT and CDR2 YNNKEL (reference sequence). The V gene lost 4 bases and the J gene lost 4 bases, with 13 bases spanning the gap. CDR3 sequence: CASSPLLGAETQYF. CDR3 nucleotide sequence: TGTGCCAGCAGCCCCCTCCTGGGGGCAGAGACCCAGTACTTC.

The chain is built from TRBV19 and TRBJ1-5; no definite D call. V was pared by 5 bases and J by 1 base, with 12 bases between. CDR1 is LNHDA and CDR2 is SQIVND in the germline V gene (reference sequence). The CDR3 length is 15 residues. DNA for the CDR3: TGTGCCAGTAGTCCCGTGCGGGGAAGCAATCAGCCCCAGCATTTT. This sequence encodes CASSPVRGSNQPQHF.

The J gene is TRBJ1-1, the V gene TRBV13; D is perhaps TRBD1 (5 bases). The CDR3 sequence is 13 residues long. Trimming stripped 5 bases from V and 2 bases from J, with 9 bases between. The germline CDR1 and CDR2 sequences are PRHDT and FYEKMQ (reference sequence). The chain's CDR3 is CASSHDSNTEAFF. In DNA form, the CDR3 reads TGTGCCAGCAGCCACGACAGCAACACTGAAGCTTTCTTT.

V is TRBV11-2 and J is TRBJ2-5; tentative D call: TRBD1 (6 bases). Trimming removed 5 bases from V and 2 bases from J, with 18 bases in between. The germline V gene encodes CDR1 SGHAT and CDR2 FQNNGV. The CDR3 is 16 residues long. The CDR3 region is CASSRGRGSHQETQYF. The CDR3 DNA follows: TGTGCCAGCAGCCGCGGCAGGGGCAGTCATCAAGAGACCCAGTACTTC.